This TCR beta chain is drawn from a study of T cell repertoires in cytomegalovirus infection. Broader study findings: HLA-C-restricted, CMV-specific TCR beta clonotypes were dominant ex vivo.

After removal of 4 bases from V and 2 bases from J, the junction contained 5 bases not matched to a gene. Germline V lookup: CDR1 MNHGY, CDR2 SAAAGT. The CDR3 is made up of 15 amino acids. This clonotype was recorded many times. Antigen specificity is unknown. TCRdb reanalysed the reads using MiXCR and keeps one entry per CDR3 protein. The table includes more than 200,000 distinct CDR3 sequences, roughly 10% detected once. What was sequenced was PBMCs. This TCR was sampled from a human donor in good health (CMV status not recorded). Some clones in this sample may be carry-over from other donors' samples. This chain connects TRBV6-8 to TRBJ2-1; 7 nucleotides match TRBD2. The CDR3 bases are TGTGCCAGCAGTTTTCGGGGGGAGCCCTACAATGAGCAGTTCTTC. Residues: CASSFRGEPYNEQFF.